This is a list of T cell receptor beta chains from one sample in a study of T cells in Graves' hyperthyroidism and ophthalmopathy. MiXCR, applied by TCRdb to the multiplex PCR reads, yields one record per CDR3 protein. The sample has around 340,000 distinct CDR3 sequences; roughly 20% are singletons. Specimen: blood. These TCRs come from a woman aged 50 to 60 with Graves' hyperthyroidism. Each CDR3 is given with its conserved first and last residue.

V gene	J gene	CDR3 protein
TRBV24-1	TRBJ1-5	CATSDSPYQPQHF
TRBV7-3	TRBJ2-7	CASSLSGSSLDEQYF
TRBV7-9	TRBJ1-5	CASSVDNQPQHF
TRBV19	TRBJ1-4	CASSMLGSEKLFF
TRBV11-1	TRBJ2-1	CASSMTSGRYNEQFF
TRBV18	TRBJ2-1	CASSPPRQSSYNEQFF
TRBV9	TRBJ1-5	CASSEGTGAFNQPQHF
TRBV30	TRBJ1-2	CAGSDGARGYTF
TRBV14	TRBJ2-3	CASSRPLAGETDTQYF
TRBV4-1	TRBJ1-1	CASSQDRRTGDTEAFF
TRBV4-1	TRBJ2-1	CASSSGGSSYNEQFF
TRBV2	TRBJ1-4	CASSPSLQSGKLFF
TRBV7-2	TRBJ2-1	CASSLRGGWDRVSYNEQFF
TRBV11-2	TRBJ2-7	CASSLGSWMSGSYEQYF
TRBV6-1	TRBJ2-7	CAVSGNSYEQYF
TRBV5-5	TRBJ2-6	CASSPHLRMSSGANVLTF
TRBV5-6	TRBJ2-3	CASSLRGVSSTDTQYF
TRBV6-2/TRBV6-3	TRBJ2-4	CASRGWGAKNIQYF
TRBV10-2	TRBJ2-5	CASSEMGVGETQYF
TRBV4-1	TRBJ2-2	CASSQGLAGDTGELFF
TRBV6-2/TRBV6-3	TRBJ2-3	CASSPERGITDTQYF
TRBV19	TRBJ2-1	CASSDSGTGAYNEQFF
TRBV9	TRBJ1-6	CATRFGGENSPLHF
TRBV12-5	TRBJ1-5	CASGPGNSNQPQHF
TRBV28	TRBJ2-3	CASSSPSGGGTDTQYF
TRBV4-1	TRBJ2-1	CASGVLGQEGYNEQFF
TRBV9	TRBJ1-1	CASSAHSSATEAFF
TRBV29-1	TRBJ2-2	CSGTRGSTGELSF
TRBV7-9	TRBJ1-2	CASSLEGRGRLGYTF
TRBV3-1	TRBJ2-1	CASSQDLSARFTNEQFF
TRBV6-1	TRBJ2-1	CASGLAGLLNEQFF
TRBV18	TRBJ2-3	CASSPTGDTDTQYF
TRBV7-7	TRBJ2-2	CASSLGTPNTGELFF
TRBV5-1	TRBJ2-1	CASSLERGSDEQFF
TRBV6-2/TRBV6-3	TRBJ2-1	CASSSLGNYPYNEQFF
TRBV5-1	TRBJ2-3	CASSFTGGASDTQYF
TRBV20-1	TRBJ2-1	CSATNPGTSGRDEQFF